The sequence of this T cell receptor (beta chain) was determined in a study of identifying expanded T cells in peripheral blood. Study observations and caveats: Clone count variance between roughly 2-week samples rose with total template count.

The CDR3 extends over 18 amino acids. V gave up 4 bases and J gave up 1 base; unmatched junction bases: 6. Germline-derived CDR1 and CDR2 are MNHEY and SMNVEV (reference sequence). Profiling relied on immunoSEQ multiplex PCR, and the TCRdb table lists in-frame clones only, not all of them. The sample comprises 90,000 or so clones, around nine tenths of which are singletons, and around 17% rests with the top ten. A note on this clone: Its target is not known.

The sequence came from a person aged 18-70 years in good health. The sequenced material came from blood. The rearrangement joins TRBV27 to TRBJ2-2; 13 nucleotides match TRBD2. The CDR3: CASSSPGLAGRNTGELFF. In DNA, the CDR3 is TGTGCCAGCAGTTCCCCGGGACTAGCGGGGAGGAACACCGGGGAGCTGTTTTTT.